This T cell receptor beta chain was captured by sequencing in a study of patients and donors after allogeneic stem cell transplantation. TCRdb ran MiXCR on the RT-PCR reads and lists one entry per CDR3 protein. In the table there are under 200,000 distinct CDR3 sequences, 30% of which are singletons. This CDR3 region has 12 residues. The germline V gene has CDR1 SGHRS and CDR2 YFSETQ. The V end was cut by 4 bases, the J end by 2 bases, with 5 bases between. This receptor was taken from a human donor who was either an allogeneic HSCT recipient or a stem cell or donor lymphocyte infusion donor (not recorded which). It is not recorded whose cells these are; they may come from a transplant donor. The V call is TRBV5-1, the J call TRBJ2-3; D not resolved. Sample: blood, either unsorted or a sorted T cell fraction (not recorded which). The CDR3 is CASSTYTDTQYF. CDR3 sequence (DNA): TGCGCCAGCAGCACTTACACAGATACGCAGTATTTT.